These T cell receptor beta chains were read from a single sample in a study of shared clonotypes between healthy human individuals. Profiling relied on immunoSEQ multiplex PCR, and the TCRdb table lists in-frame clones only, not all of them. Of about a million clones listed, 60% to 80% are singletons. The sequencing sample was made of memory CD4+ T cells sorted from blood. Receptors originate from a man between 18 and 29 years old in good health. CDR3s include the opening cysteine and the closing phenylalanine or tryptophan. D genes are given only for firm matches. Clone size is given for some rows only: seen once, a few or many times, or a class if the clone is expanded.

CDR3: CASSHGDYGYTF; DNA: TGTGCCAGCAGCCACGGGGACTATGGCTACACCTTC; V: TRBV7-9; J: TRBJ1-2; size: -; D: -
CDR3: CASSESRPGTDTQYF; DNA: TGTGCCAGCAGTGAGAGCCGTCCCGGCACAGATACGCAGTATTTT; V: TRBV6-1; J: TRBJ2-3; size: -; D: -
CDR3: CASSLRLGRSNTGELFF; DNA: TGTGCCAGCAGCCTCAGACTTGGGAGGTCTAACACCGGGGAGCTGTTTTTT; V: TRBV7-2; J: TRBJ2-2; size: -; D: -
CDR3: CASSRGAAFSSYEQYF; DNA: TGCGCCAGCAGCCGAGGAGCGGCCTTCAGCTCCTACGAGCAGTACTTC; V: TRBV4-1; J: TRBJ2-7; size: -; D: -
CDR3: CASSYTSSYEQYF; DNA: TGTGCCAGCAGTTATACGAGCTCCTACGAGCAGTACTTC; V: TRBV6-5; J: TRBJ2-7; size: -; D: -
CDR3: CASSWGGTYEQYF; DNA: TGTGCCAGCAGTTGGGGGGGTACCTACGAGCAGTACTTC; V: TRBV28; J: TRBJ2-7; size: few; D: TRBD2
CDR3: CASSELTGAWNEQFF; DNA: TGTGCCAGCAGTGAATTAACGGGGGCTTGGAATGAGCAGTTCTTC; V: TRBV2; J: TRBJ2-1; size: -; D: -
CDR3: CASSIHGHGYTF; DNA: TGTGCCAGTAGTATTCACGGGCATGGCTACACCTTC; V: TRBV19; J: TRBJ1-2; size: -; D: -
CDR3: CASSIELQLSNTEAFF; DNA: TGTGCCAGTAGTATAGAATTACAGCTCTCAAACACTGAAGCTTTCTTT; V: TRBV19; J: TRBJ1-1; size: -; D: -
CDR3: CASSPSQRDRAETQYF; DNA: TGTGCCAGCTCACCATCGCAGCGGGATAGGGCTGAGACCCAGTACTTC; V: TRBV18; J: TRBJ2-5; size: once; D: TRBD2
CDR3: CASSLGRGGETQYF; DNA: TGTGCCAGCAGCTTAGGGCGGGGTGGAGAGACCCAGTACTTC; V: TRBV13; J: TRBJ2-5; size: -; D: -
CDR3: CASRKAGGVETQYF; DNA: TGTGCCAGCAGGAAAGCGGGGGGCGTGGAGACCCAGTACTTC; V: TRBV6-5; J: TRBJ2-5; size: -; D: TRBD2
CDR3: CASRADRALYGYTF; DNA: TGTGCCAGCAGAGCGGACAGGGCTCTCTATGGCTACACCTTC; V: TRBV6-5; J: TRBJ1-2; size: -; D: TRBD1
CDR3: CASSIEAVNYGYTF; DNA: TGTGCCAGCAGCATAGAGGCAGTGAACTATGGCTACACCTTC; V: TRBV5-5; J: TRBJ1-2; size: few; D: -
CDR3: CATRTGGAYGYTF; DNA: TGTGCCACCAGGACAGGGGGCGCCTATGGCTACACCTTC; V: TRBV2; J: TRBJ1-2; size: -; D: TRBD1
CDR3: CASIGIMTGSYEQYF; DNA: TGTGCCAGCATCGGGATAATGACAGGCTCCTACGAGCAGTACTTC; V: TRBV6-6; J: TRBJ2-7; size: once; D: -
CDR3: CASSTSGRVTDTQYF; DNA: TGTGCCAGCAGCACTAGCGGGAGGGTAACAGATACGCAGTATTTT; V: TRBV7-2; J: TRBJ2-3; size: -; D: TRBD2
CDR3: CASRARTGGSGELFF; DNA: TGTGCCAGCAGGGCCAGGACAGGGGGATCCGGGGAGCTGTTTTTT; V: TRBV6-1; J: TRBJ2-2; size: -; D: TRBD1
CDR3: CAWRGPFYEQYF; DNA: TGTGCCTGGAGGGGACCCTTCTACGAGCAGTACTTC; V: TRBV30; J: TRBJ2-7; size: few; D: -
CDR3: CASSLALGGEKLFF; DNA: TGTGCCAGCAGCTTGGCTTTAGGTGGTGAAAAACTGTTTTTT; V: TRBV5-6; J: TRBJ1-4; size: -; D: -
CDR3: CASSGQGARNTGELFF; DNA: TGTGCCAGCAGTGGACAGGGGGCGCGGAACACCGGGGAGCTGTTTTTT; V: TRBV6-1; J: TRBJ2-2; size: -; D: TRBD1
CDR3: CASSRDRTREQYF; DNA: TGTGCCAGTAGCCGGGACAGGACTAGGGAGCAGTACTTC; V: TRBV19; J: TRBJ2-7; size: -; D: -
CDR3: CASSLGTGNSPLHF; DNA: TGTGCCAGCAGCTTAGGGACAGGAAATTCACCCCTCCACTTT; V: TRBV11-2; J: TRBJ1-6; size: once; D: TRBD1
CDR3: CASSLSPESEKLFF; DNA: TGTGCCAGCAGCTTAAGTCCTGAAAGTGAAAAACTGTTTTTT; V: TRBV7-9; J: TRBJ1-4; size: -; D: -
CDR3: CASSLTGGYTF; DNA: TGTGCCAGCAGCTTGACGGGCGGCTACACCTTC; V: TRBV5-6; J: TRBJ1-2; size: -; D: -
CDR3: CASSLGLSQGSPLHF; DNA: TGTGCCAGCAGCTTAGGGCTTTCACAGGGTTCACCCCTCCACTTT; V: TRBV7-9; J: TRBJ1-6; size: -; D: -
CDR3: CSVALAGGLDEQFF; DNA: TGCAGCGTTGCGCTAGCGGGAGGGTTGGATGAGCAGTTCTTC; V: TRBV29-1; J: TRBJ2-1; size: -; D: TRBD2
CDR3: CASSRPEVLETQYF; DNA: TGTGCCAGCAGCAGACCCGAGGTATTGGAGACCCAGTACTTC; V: TRBV11-2; J: TRBJ2-5; size: -; D: -
CDR3: CASSRSGSPEAFF; DNA: TGTGCCAGCAGCCGATCAGGGTCCCCTGAAGCTTTCTTT; V: TRBV6-6; J: TRBJ1-1; size: -; D: -
CDR3: CASSLSGRETQYF; DNA: TGTGCCAGCAGCTTATCGGGGAGGGAGACCCAGTACTTC; V: TRBV13; J: TRBJ2-5; size: -; D: -
CDR3: CAILTDTQYF; DNA: TGTGCCATCCTAACAGATACGCAGTATTTT; V: TRBV4-1; J: TRBJ2-3; size: -; D: -
CDR3: CASSSIRETGTFTDTQYF; DNA: TGTGCCAGCAGTTCGATACGAGAGACCGGGACGTTCACAGATACGCAGTATTTT; V: TRBV28; J: TRBJ2-3; size: -; D: -
CDR3: CASRPGTANTGELFF; DNA: TGCGCCAGCAGACCCGGGACGGCGAACACCGGGGAGCTGTTTTTT; V: TRBV5-1; J: TRBJ2-2; size: few; D: -
CDR3: CASSDPARLGYTF; DNA: TGTGCCAGCAGTGACCCGGCCAGGTTAGGCTACACCTTC; V: TRBV2; J: TRBJ1-2; size: -; D: -
CDR3: CASSFEGWQGYTF; DNA: TGTGCCAGCAGCTTTGAAGGGTGGCAAGGCTACACCTTC; V: TRBV5-6; J: TRBJ1-2; size: -; D: -
CDR3: CASSTWDSNQPQHF; DNA: TGTGCCAGCAGTACATGGGATAGCAATCAGCCCCAGCATTTT; V: TRBV2; J: TRBJ1-5; size: many; D: -
CDR3: CASSDVISWGSQETQYF; DNA: TGTGCCAGCAGTGATGTTATATCTTGGGGCAGCCAAGAGACCCAGTACTTC; V: TRBV2; J: TRBJ2-5; size: -; D: -
CDR3: CASSLSFQGETQYF; DNA: TGTGCCAGCAGCTTATCATTCCAAGGGGAGACCCAGTACTTC; V: TRBV11-2; J: TRBJ2-5; size: many; D: -
CDR3: CASSLMLAGGGANVLTF; DNA: TGCGCCAGCAGCTTGATGCTAGCGGGAGGTGGGGCCAACGTCCTGACTTTC; V: TRBV5-1; J: TRBJ2-6; size: -; D: TRBD2
CDR3: CASSPGARGDEQFF; DNA: TGTGCCAGCAGCCCGGGGGCCCGGGGAGATGAGCAGTTCTTC; V: TRBV5-8; J: TRBJ2-1; size: -; D: -
CDR3: CASSVVGSARETQYF; DNA: TGTGCCAGCAGCGTAGTGGGGAGTGCGAGGGAGACCCAGTACTTC; V: TRBV9; J: TRBJ2-5; size: -; D: -
CDR3: CASSSARGPQAEYF; DNA: TGTGCCAGCAGTTCCGCCCGTGGCCCACAAGCAGAGTACTTC; V: TRBV6-5; J: TRBJ2-7; size: -; D: -
CDR3: CASSLESGSTGEQFF; DNA: TGCGCCAGCAGCTTGGAAAGCGGGAGTACAGGTGAGCAGTTCTTC; V: TRBV5-1; J: TRBJ2-1; size: -; D: TRBD2
CDR3: CASSLVGQGSETQYF; DNA: TGTGCCAGCAGCTTAGTCGGCCAGGGGTCGGAGACCCAGTACTTC; V: TRBV7-8; J: TRBJ2-5; size: -; D: -
CDR3: CASSLVRGSGANVLTF; DNA: TGTGCCAGCAGCTTAGTAAGAGGTTCTGGGGCCAACGTCCTGACTTTC; V: TRBV11-2; J: TRBJ2-6; size: once; D: -
CDR3: CASSLARLRSLNTEAFF; DNA: TGTGCCAGCAGCTTAGCGCGCCTTCGGTCTTTAAACACTGAAGCTTTCTTT; V: TRBV7-6; J: TRBJ1-1; size: -; D: -
CDR3: CASSLERGTEAFF; DNA: TGTGCCAGCAGCTTAGAAAGGGGCACTGAAGCTTTCTTT; V: TRBV11-1; J: TRBJ1-1; size: -; D: -
CDR3: CSAPGGKPLHF; DNA: TGCAGTGCTCCCGGGGGGAAGCCCCTCCACTTT; V: TRBV20-1; J: TRBJ1-6; size: -; D: -
CDR3: CAWSVVIAGGGELFF; DNA: TGTGCCTGGAGTGTGGTAATAGCGGGAGGTGGGGAGCTGTTTTTT; V: TRBV30; J: TRBJ2-2; size: once; D: TRBD2
CDR3: CASSAGLTNYGYTF; DNA: TGTGCCAGCAGCGCGGGACTGACCAACTATGGCTACACCTTC; V: TRBV5-4; J: TRBJ1-2; size: -; D: -
CDR3: CAHPSGDYGYTF; DNA: TGTGCCCACCCATCAGGGGACTATGGCTACACCTTC; V: TRBV30; J: TRBJ1-2; size: -; D: -
CDR3: CASSLGGVTEAFF; DNA: TGTGCCAGCAGCCTTGGAGGGGTGACTGAAGCTTTCTTT; V: TRBV11-3; J: TRBJ1-1; size: -; D: -
CDR3: CASSWAGAGGYTF; DNA: TGTGCCAGCAGCTGGGCGGGGGCAGGCGGCTACACCTTC; V: TRBV5-4; J: TRBJ1-2; size: -; D: -